These 29 T cell receptor beta chains originate from one sample sequenced in a study of cytomegalovirus exposure and HLA in healthy donors. It was with 60 Vbeta and 13 Jbeta primers that the PCR ran. Repertoires were generated with immunoSEQ multiplex PCR, while TCRdb's copy carries only in-frame clones and drops some. The sample has approximately 260,000 clones; 80% to 95% are singletons. The sample consisted of PBMCs. Source of these receptors: a girl aged 2-10 years in good health and CMV-seronegative.

This clone has a handful of counts. This sequence joins TRBV28 and TRBJ1-1; TRBD1 agrees at 8 bases. This CDR3 is built from 14 residues. Germline-derived CDR1 and CDR2 are MDHEN and SYDVKM. Trimming cost V 3 bases and J 5 bases; bases outside gene matches: 5. This CDR3 is CASSLDRVRTEAFF. CDR3 DNA sequence: TGTGCCAGCAGTTTGGACAGGGTTAGGACTGAAGCTTTCTTT. The entire variable domain, with the rest obtained from reference TRBV28 and TRBJ1-1, is as follows: DVKVTQSSRYLVKRTGEKVFLECVQDMDHENMFWYRQDPGLGLRLIYFSYDVKMKEKGDIPEGYSVSREKKERFSLILESASTNQTSMYLCASSLDRVRTEAFFGQGTRLTVV.

This rearrangement joins TRBV7-3 to TRBJ2-7; D call uncertain. CDR1 is SGHTA and CDR2 is FQGTGA in the germline V gene. The CDR3 totals 13 residues. V dropped 8 bases and J dropped 0 bases, with 11 bases sitting between them. CDR3 region: CASAFHGSYEQYF. CDR3 in DNA: TGTGCCAGCGCGTTTCACGGCTCCTACGAGCAGTACTTC.

The rearrangement joins TRBV19 to TRBJ1-4; TRBD1 is a possible D gene (6 bases). The CDR3 is made up of 12 amino acids. The germline V and J ends were trimmed by 5 bases and 8 bases, with 9 bases remaining between them. Germline CDR1 reads LNHDA; CDR2 reads SQIVND (reference sequence). CDR3 residues: CASSFGQEKLFF. In DNA form, the CDR3 reads TGTGCCAGTAGTTTTGGACAGGAAAAACTGTTTTTT.

In this sample, this clone turned up once. The chain recombines TRBV30 with TRBJ1-6; a possible D gene is TRBD1 (5 bases). The length of the CDR3 is 12 residues. V lost 5 bases and J 9 bases, leaving 11 bases between the germline ends. Per the germline V gene, CDR1 is GTSNPN and CDR2 is SVGIG (reference sequence). The CDR3 here is CAWAVGGSPLHF. DNA of the CDR3: TGTGCCTGGGCGGTGGGGGGTTCACCCCTCCACTTT.

The rearrangement links TRBV7-9 to TRBJ2-7; 7 nucleotides match TRBD1. CDR3 size: 14 residues. Germline values: CDR1 SEHNR, CDR2 FQNEAQ (reference sequence). V trimming: 5 bases; J trimming: 3 bases; junction bases outside the gene matches: 7. CDR3 residues: CASSPGTVDYEQYF. CDR3 DNA sequence: TGTGCCAGCAGCCCCGGGACAGTAGACTACGAGCAGTACTTC.

CDR3 residues: CAWSTNRAGQGRETQYF. The CDR3 nucleotides are TGTGCCTGGAGTACTAACCGGGCAGGACAGGGGAGGGAGACCCAGTACTTC. The V call is TRBV30, the J call TRBJ2-5; 9 positions match TRBD1. Trimming cost V 2 bases and J 5 bases; bases outside gene matches: 15. Germline loops: CDR1 GTSNPN, CDR2 SVGIG (reference sequence). The CDR3 is made up of 17 amino acids.

Only one count was recorded for this clone. This chain uses TRBV9 with TRBJ1-3; TRBD1 might be the D (6 bases). Looked up from germline, CDR1 is SGDLS and CDR2 is YYNGEE. With 4 bases removed from V and 2 bases from J, the gap between germline ends came to 16 bases. This CDR3 contains 16 residues. CDR3 coding DNA: TGTGCCAGCAGCCCAGACCTTTCAGGGGCTGGAAACACCATATATTTT. Residues: CASSPDLSGAGNTIYF. The full variable domain, its missing parts supplied by reference TRBV9 and TRBJ1-3, is DSGVTQTPKHLITATGQRVTLRCSPRSGDLSVYWYQQSLDQGLQFLIQYYNGEERAKGNILERFSAQQFPDLHSELNLSSLELGDSALYFCASSPDLSGAGNTIYFGEGSWLTVV.

The V call is TRBV9, the J call TRBJ2-3; 10 bases match TRBD2. The V gene's germline CDR1 is SGDLS and CDR2 YYNGEE. Trimming cost V 3 bases and J 5 bases; bases outside gene matches: 6. The length of the CDR3 is 15 residues. CDR3 nucleotides: TGTGCCAGCAGCGAGAGAGGGACTAGCGTAGATACGCAGTATTTT. The encoded protein is CASSERGTSVDTQYF. Complete variable domain (other parts from reference TRBV9 and TRBJ2-3): DSGVTQTPKHLITATGQRVTLRCSPRSGDLSVYWYQQSLDQGLQFLIQYYNGEERAKGNILERFSAQQFPDLHSELNLSSLELGDSALYFCASSERGTSVDTQYFGPGTRLTVL.

V is TRBV11-1 and J is TRBJ2-7; 7 bases fit TRBD2. The CDR3 contains 16 residues. V trimming: 4 bases; J trimming: 2 bases; junction bases outside the gene matches: 11. The germline V gene has CDR1 SGHAT and CDR2 FQDESV (reference sequence). The CDR3 loop reads CASSSLPASGTYEQYF. The CDR3 DNA is TGTGCCAGCAGCTCACTCCCGGCTAGCGGAACCTACGAGCAGTACTTC.

This chain joins TRBV10-1 and TRBJ1-2; possible D gene TRBD1, 6 bases. The CDR3 spans 14 residues. Per the germline V gene, CDR1 is WNHNN and CDR2 is SYGVQD (reference sequence). The germline V and J ends were trimmed by 0 bases and 10 bases, with 15 bases remaining between them. CDR3 nucleotide sequence: TGCGCCAGCAGTGAGTCGACGGGGGGCGCGGTCTACACCTTC. This gives the protein CASSESTGGAVYTF.

The V and J genes are TRBV11-2 and TRBJ2-3; 7 nucleotides match TRBD2. The V gene end was trimmed by 1 base and the J gene end by 0 bases; junction bases not matched to a gene: 7. Germline CDR1 is SGHAT and CDR2 is FQNNGV. This CDR3 comprises 17 residues. CDR3 residues: CASSLALLAGSTDTQYF. The CDR3 DNA is TGTGCCAGCAGCTTAGCACTTTTAGCGGGTAGCACAGATACGCAGTATTTT.

The chain uses TRBV27 and TRBJ2-7, with D uncertain. Germline CDR1 is MNHEY and CDR2 is SMNVEV (reference sequence). V was pared by 3 bases and J by 5 bases, with 11 bases between. The CDR3 extends over 13 amino acids. The CDR3 protein is CASSLLGPNEQYF. Here the CDR3 DNA reads TGTGCCAGCAGTTTGCTGGGCCCCAACGAGCAGTACTTC.

The CDR3 protein is CASSPGTGNYGYTF. The DNA for the CDR3 is TGTGCCAGCTCACCGGGGACAGGAAACTATGGCTACACCTTC. V usage is TRBV18 and J usage is TRBJ1-2; 8 bases fit TRBD1. The germline V gene has CDR1 KGHSH and CDR2 LQKENI. The J segment lost 2 bases and the V segment lost 3 bases, leaving 2 bases of the junction unmatched. The CDR3 consists of 14 residues.

The rearrangement joins TRBV2 to TRBJ2-5; TRBD2 aligns across 8 bases. The CDR3 is 14 residues long. The ends lost 4 bases at V and 7 bases at J; junction bases unmatched: 8. Germline loops: CDR1 SNHLY, CDR2 FYNNEI. CDR3 DNA: TGTGCCAGCAGTGCGGGGGGGCTGGGGGGGACCCAGTACTTC. It yields the protein CASSAGGLGGTQYF.

The chain combines TRBV30 with TRBJ2-7, with 7 nucleotides matching TRBD1. J lost 8 bases, V lost 5 bases, and 12 bases had no gene match. CDR1 GTSNPN and CDR2 SVGIG come from the germline V gene (reference sequence). CDR3 size: 13 residues. In nucleotides, the CDR3 is TGTGCCTGGGACGCCCACAGGGGCGGCCAGCAGTACTTC. It yields the protein CAWDAHRGGQQYF.

The chain combines TRBV5-4 with TRBJ2-1, with 9 bases that match TRBD2. The CDR3 sequence is 16 residues long. The germline gives CDR1 SGHNT, CDR2 YYREEE (reference sequence). Trimming took 4 bases from V and 4 from J; bases not matched to a gene: 9. The CDR3 region is CASSVSGRLRYNEQFF. The CDR3 DNA reads TGTGCCAGCAGCGTGAGCGGGAGGTTAAGGTACAATGAGCAGTTCTTC.

The chain carries TRBV5-4 and TRBJ1-4, with D possibly matching TRBD1 (5 bases). Per germline, CDR1 SGHNT and CDR2 YYREEE (reference sequence). CDR3 length: 15 amino acids. Deletions cut 2 bases from V and 4 bases from J, with 12 bases between. In DNA, the CDR3 is TGTGCCAGCAGCTTTTGGGGCGGGAGTAATGAAAAACTGTTTTTT. Translation: CASSFWGGSNEKLFF.

V usage is TRBV30 and J usage is TRBJ1-4; D is uncertain. The CDR3 spans 14 residues. Germline CDR1 GTSNPN, CDR2 SVGIG (reference sequence). Trimming stripped 1 base from V and 8 bases from J, with 14 bases between. For the CDR3, the DNA is TGTGCCTGGAGTGCAATCTCGTTGGAGGAAAAACTGTTTTTT. Translation gives CAWSAISLEEKLFF.

This chain joins TRBV27 and TRBJ1-2, with 12 bases lining up with TRBD1. The CDR3 loop spans 18 amino acids. Germline lookup yields CDR1 MNHEY and CDR2 SMNVEV (reference sequence). V dropped 4 bases and J dropped 8; count of bases not matched to a gene: 17. CDR3 sequence: CASSSAGGWGQGAGGYTF. CDR3 coding DNA: TGTGCCAGCAGTTCCGCCGGGGGGTGGGGACAGGGGGCCGGGGGCTACACCTTC.

This sequence joins TRBV5-1 and TRBJ2-2; 9 bases line up with TRBD1. CDR3 length: 15 amino acids. CDR1 is SGHRS and CDR2 is YFSETQ in the germline V gene. The ends lost 7 bases at V and 4 bases at J; junction bases unmatched: 8. The CDR3 region is CASDKQGAGTGELFF. The DNA of the CDR3 is TGCGCCAGCGACAAACAGGGGGCCGGCACCGGGGAGCTGTTTTTT. The variable domain in full, with the rest retrieved from reference TRBV5-1 and TRBJ2-2, is KAGVTQTPRYLIKTRGQQVTLSCSPISGHRSVSWYQQTPGQGLQFLFEYFSETQRNKGNFPGRFSGRQFSNSRSEMNVSTLELGDSALYLCASDKQGAGTGELFFGEGSRLTVL.

The chain uses TRBV5-4 and TRBJ1-6, with D possibly being TRBD1 (5 bases). V was pared by 1 base and J by 9 bases, with 11 bases between. CDR3 length equals 14 residues. Germline CDR1 reads SGHNT; CDR2 reads YYREEE (reference sequence). The chain's CDR3 is CASSLLGVGSPLHF. CDR3 nucleotides: TGTGCCAGCAGCTTGCTAGGGGTAGGTTCACCCCTCCACTTT.

This chain connects TRBV30 to TRBJ2-7, with TRBD1 matching over 10 bases. The CDR3 is 15 amino acids. Germline V gene lookup returns CDR1 GTSNPN and CDR2 SVGIG (reference sequence). The V segment lost 2 bases and the J segment 4 bases; nucleotides outside the gene matches: 8. The CDR3 DNA reads as TGTGCCTGGAGTTCTACGGACAGGGGGGGTTACGAGCAGTACTTC. Translating gives CAWSSTDRGGYEQYF.

J is TRBJ2-5 and V is TRBV5-1; TRBD2 matches 11 bases. The CDR3 loop spans 16 amino acids. Germline V gene lookup returns CDR1 SGHRS and CDR2 YFSETQ. J gave up 1 base and V 4 bases, and 6 bases lay outside the gene matches. The CDR3 loop reads CASSGRLAGGQETQYF. The CDR3 region has the DNA TGCGCCAGCAGCGGGAGGCTAGCGGGAGGCCAAGAGACCCAGTACTTC.

The chain recombines TRBV29-1 with TRBJ1-1, with D unclear. The V end was cut by 2 bases, the J end by 8 bases, with 12 bases between. The length of the CDR3 is 12 residues. CDR1 is SQVTM, CDR2 ANQGSEA, per germline. The CDR3 DNA reads TGCAGCGTTGAAATACATGCAGGCGAAGCTTTCTTT. Translating gives CSVEIHAGEAFF.

The chain is built from TRBV2 and TRBJ2-7; no definite D call. The CDR3 is made up of 13 amino acids. V was shortened by 4 bases and J by 0 bases, with 7 bases between the two germline ends. Germline V CDR1 and CDR2: SNHLY, FYNNEI. CDR3: CASSGSSSYEQYF. CDR3 bases: TGTGCCAGCAGTGGAAGTAGCTCCTACGAGCAGTACTTC.

This chain connects TRBV27 to TRBJ1-4; possible D gene TRBD1, 5 bases. Trimming removed 6 bases from V and 8 bases from J, with 13 bases in between. Germline-derived CDR1 and CDR2 are MNHEY and SMNVEV (reference sequence). The CDR3 runs to 13 residues. The CDR3 DNA is TGTGCCAGCAGCCGTGGGGAGGGGGAAAAACTGTTTTTT. This encodes CASSRGEGEKLFF.

V and J are TRBV5-1 and TRBJ2-7, with D perhaps matching TRBD2 (6 bases). The V gene's germline CDR1 is SGHRS and CDR2 YFSETQ. This CDR3 has 14 amino acids. V was shortened by 5 bases and J by 2 bases, with 14 bases between the two germline ends. As DNA, the CDR3 is TGCGCCAGCAGAGGATCCGGGAGCACCTACGAGCAGTACTTC. This translates into CASRGSGSTYEQYF.

The rearrangement links TRBV4-2 to TRBJ2-7, with D perhaps matching TRBD2 (6 bases). V lost 0 bases, J lost 5 bases, and 20 bases lay in between. Germline V gene lookup returns CDR1 LGHNA and CDR2 YNFKEQ. This CDR3 is built from 17 residues. The CDR3, as DNA: TGTGCCAGCAGCCAAGACATCTTGGAGGGTACCCCCGACGAGCAGTACTTC. It encodes CASSQDILEGTPDEQYF.

The rearrangement joins TRBV5-1 to TRBJ2-3; TRBD2 might be the D (5 bases). Germline lookup yields CDR1 SGHRS and CDR2 YFSETQ. The length of the CDR3 is 14 residues. Trimming removed 2 bases at V and 2 bases at J, with 9 bases between. The CDR3 nucleotides read TGCGCCAGCAGCTTCAGCGGAACCACAGATACGCAGTATTTT. This translates into CASSFSGTTDTQYF.